The 23 T cell receptor beta chains in this list originate from one sample, sequenced in a study of coeliac disease. Some clones are missing from TCRdb's copy, which holds only in-frame ones; the method was immunoSEQ multiplex PCR. The table records under 5,500 clones, about 61% of them present only once. The sequencing sample was made of intraepithelial lymphocytes from the gut. Receptors were obtained from a human donor with active celiac disease.

This sequence joins TRBV6-6 and TRBJ1-1; TRBD1 aligns across 8 bases. This CDR3 is built from 14 residues. The germline CDR1 and CDR2 sequences are MNHNY and SVGAGI (reference sequence). Losses at the gene ends were 5 bases for V and 6 bases for J; bases not matched to a gene: 8. CDR3 sequence (DNA): TGTGCCAGCAGTAGACCCTACAGGGGGGCTGAAGCTTTCTTT. Protein product: CASSRPYRGAEAFF.

The chain has TRBV6-5 and TRBJ2-7; TRBD1 aligns across 9 bases. J gave up 2 bases and V 0 bases, and 2 bases lay outside the gene matches. The germline V gene has CDR1 MNHEY and CDR2 SVGAGI. The CDR3 sequence is 15 residues long. The CDR3 coding sequence is TGTGCCAGCAGTTACTCGGGACAGGGAACCTACGAGCAGTACTTC. Translation gives CASSYSGQGTYEQYF.

This clone has just one count. This chain connects TRBV14 to TRBJ2-7; 7 positions agree with TRBD2. The CDR3 is made up of 17 amino acids. Germline CDR1 SGHDN, CDR2 FVKESK. V was clipped by 1 base and J by 2 bases; unmatched bases: 11. Here the CDR3 reads CASSQVKTGGHPYEQYF. In DNA form, the CDR3 reads TGTGCCAGCAGCCAAGTGAAGACGGGAGGTCACCCCTACGAGCAGTACTTC.

This clone was seen a handful of times. The same CDR3 is also encoded by other DNA sequences in this sample. The chain couples TRBV7-9 to TRBJ1-2; 12 nucleotides match TRBD1. Germline lookup yields CDR1 SEHNR and CDR2 FQNEAQ (reference sequence). The CDR3 has 14 residues. The ends lost 5 bases at V and 8 bases at J; junction bases unmatched: 6. CDR3 coding DNA: TGTGCCAGCAGCCCCGGGACAGGGGGCAGGGGCTACACCTTC. Translated, it gives CASSPGTGGRGYTF.

This clone was seen a handful of times. This chain joins TRBV10-1 and TRBJ2-3, with TRBD1 matching 9 bases. The CDR3 contains 16 residues. The J segment lost 4 bases and the V segment lost 0 bases, leaving 5 bases of the junction unmatched. Per germline, CDR1 WNHNN and CDR2 SYGVQD (reference sequence). The DNA for the CDR3 is TGCGCCAGCAGTGAGTCGGGGACAGGGAGCCCAGATACGCAGTATTTT. This gives the protein CASSESGTGSPDTQYF.

This clone was seen more than once but under ten times. The rearrangement links TRBV18 to TRBJ1-2; D unclear. Trimming pared 3 bases from V and 4 bases from J, leaving 12 bases between. The germline V gene encodes CDR1 KGHSH and CDR2 LQKENI. The CDR3 runs to 14 residues. The chain's CDR3 is CASSPPERSYGYTF. The DNA of the CDR3 is TGTGCCAGCTCACCCCCCGAGCGCTCCTATGGCTACACCTTC. The full variable domain, completed using reference TRBV18 and TRBJ1-2, is NAGVMQNPRHLVRRRGQEARLRCSPMKGHSHVYWYRQLPEEGLKFMVYLQKENIIDESGMPKERFSAEFPKEGPSILRIQQVVRGDSAAYFCASSPPERSYGYTFGSGTRLTVV.

V gene TRBV12-5 combines with J gene TRBJ2-3, with a possible D match to TRBD2 (8 bases). V was trimmed by 4 bases and J by 6 bases, leaving 20 bases between them. The CDR3 has 16 amino acids. Germline V gives CDR1 LGHNT, CDR2 FRNRAP. CDR3 sequence (DNA): TGTGCTAGTGGTTCCCCCAAGGGGGCGGGAGGTGATACGCAGTATTTT. Amino acid sequence: CASGSPKGAGGDTQYF.

The chain links TRBV7-2 to TRBJ2-5, with D tentatively TRBD2 (6 bases). The germline V gene has CDR1 SGHTA and CDR2 FQGNSA. The CDR3 consists of 14 residues. The V end was cut by 1 base, the J end by 4 bases, with 10 bases between. For the CDR3, the DNA is TGTGCCAGCAGCTTAGATATAGCGGTAGAGACCCAGTACTTC. This codes for CASSLDIAVETQYF.

This clone occurred a few times. The CDR3 DNA is TGTGCCAGCAGCCCCCGGGAGGGAGGACCCTACAATGAGCAGTTCTTC. Translation: CASSPREGGPYNEQFF. The chain uses TRBV27 and TRBJ2-1, with 8 nucleotides matching TRBD2. V shed 6 bases and J 2 bases; nucleotides not matched to a gene: 9. The CDR3 is 16 residues long. Germline V gives CDR1 MNHEY, CDR2 SMNVEV (reference sequence).

This chain joins TRBV2 and TRBJ1-3; D gene unclear. CDR1 and CDR2 (germline): SNHLY, FYNNEI. The CDR3 has 16 amino acids. V lost 1 base to trimming and J lost 3 bases, with 13 bases between them. This chain's CDR3 is CASSEELTGGGNTIYF. The CDR3 DNA sequence: TGTGCCAGCAGTGAAGAGCTGACGGGAGGTGGAAACACCATATATTTT.

This chain connects TRBV10-3 to TRBJ2-1, with TRBD2 identical over 10 bases. Germline CDR1 ENHRY, CDR2 SYGVKD. CDR3 length equals 15 residues. After removal of 7 bases from V and 2 bases from J, the junction contained 5 bases not matched to a gene. Here the CDR3 reads CAINPSGRAYNEQFF. The CDR3 DNA sequence: TGTGCCATCAATCCGAGCGGGAGGGCCTACAATGAGCAGTTCTTC.

CDR3 amino acids: CASSQDRAVYEQYF. The CDR3 coding sequence is TGTGCCAGCTCACAAGACAGGGCCGTCTACGAGCAGTACTTC. The rearrangement links TRBV18 to TRBJ2-7, with 7 bases that match TRBD1. The germline V gene encodes CDR1 KGHSH and CDR2 LQKENI. The CDR3 is 14 amino acids. Trimming removed 4 bases from V and 3 bases from J; junction bases left unmatched: 6. The full variable domain, in which reference TRBV18 and TRBJ2-7 provide the parts outside the CDR3, is NAGVMQNPRHLVRRRGQEARLRCSPMKGHSHVYWYRQLPEEGLKFMVYLQKENIIDESGMPKERFSAEFPKEGPSILRIQQVVRGDSAAYFCASSQDRAVYEQYFGPGTRLTVT.

The chain has TRBV27 and TRBJ2-7; D gene unclear. The CDR3 totals 15 residues. Trimming shortened V by 5 bases and J by 2 bases, and 16 bases separated the two germline ends. Per germline, CDR1 MNHEY and CDR2 SMNVEV (reference sequence). CDR3 bases: TGTGCCAGCAGTCAACTTCGCCAGCGTACCTACGAGCAGTACTTC. As protein: CASSQLRQRTYEQYF.

V is TRBV9 and J is TRBJ2-5; TRBD1 matches at 8 bases. Germline values: CDR1 SGDLS, CDR2 YYNGEE. V was clipped by 4 bases and J by 5 bases; unmatched bases: 7. The CDR3 is 14 residues long. The CDR3 DNA sequence: TGTGCCAGCAGCAGGACAGGGATCGCGGAGACCCAGTACTTC. As protein: CASSRTGIAETQYF.

The genes are TRBV7-9 and TRBJ2-2; D remains ambiguous. The CDR3 spans 14 residues. V was cut by 5 bases and J by 2 bases, with 9 bases left in between. Germline values: CDR1 SEHNR, CDR2 FQNEAQ (reference sequence). The CDR3: CASSPGFNTGELFF. DNA of the CDR3: TGTGCCAGCAGCCCCGGTTTCAACACCGGGGAGCTGTTTTTT.

The V and J genes are TRBV18 and TRBJ1-5, with 9 bases aligning to TRBD1. The V and J ends lost 2 bases and 7 bases, in that order; junction bases with no gene match: 9. CDR3 length: 16 residues. Germline CDR1 is KGHSH and CDR2 is LQKENI. The CDR3 loop is CASSPSQDRGGQPQHF. CDR3 DNA sequence: TGTGCCAGCTCACCATCGCAGGACAGGGGTGGACAGCCCCAGCATTTT.

The chain combines TRBV5-4 with TRBJ2-1; 7 nucleotides align to TRBD2. Unmatched junction bases numbered 9, after V lost 4 bases and J lost 2 bases. The CDR3 totals 16 residues. Germline V gene data show CDR1 as SGHNT and CDR2 as YYREEE (reference sequence). In DNA form, the CDR3 reads TGTGCCAGCAGCCCCGGCGGGAGTGGGGCCTACAATGAGCAGTTCTTC. It codes for CASSPGGSGAYNEQFF.

The J gene is TRBJ2-1, the V gene TRBV7-3; 9 nucleotides line up with TRBD1. The CDR3 length is 15 residues. V lost 4 bases and J lost 5; bases outside the gene matches: 6. The germline CDR1 and CDR2 sequences are SGHTA and FQGTGA. CDR3 nucleotides: TGTGCCAGCAGCTCCGGGACAGGGAATGACAATGAGCAGTTCTTC. It translates to CASSSGTGNDNEQFF.

The chain joins TRBV7-2 to TRBJ2-1; D is possibly TRBD1 (5 bases). The CDR3 totals 17 residues. The V gene's germline CDR1 is SGHTA and CDR2 FQGNSA. Trimming shortened V by 7 bases and J by 7 bases, and 26 bases separated the two germline ends. CDR3 in DNA: TGTGCCAGCACCCACCTTGCAGGACACCTCACGAGGAATGAGCAGTTCTTC. As protein: CASTHLAGHLTRNEQFF.

This clone has just a few counts. This chain links TRBV5-1 with TRBJ2-2, with TRBD1 matching over 8 bases. CDR1 is SGHRS and CDR2 is YFSETQ in the germline V gene. The CDR3 runs to 15 residues. After removal of 2 bases from V and 3 bases from J, the junction contained 3 bases not matched to a gene. CDR3 sequence: CASSFQGADTGELFF. In DNA, the CDR3 is TGCGCCAGCAGCTTTCAGGGGGCTGACACCGGGGAGCTGTTTTTT.

This clone was seen only once. V usage is TRBV28 and J usage is TRBJ2-1; 11 bases align to TRBD2. The junction had 4 bases not matched to a gene; V was cut back by 1 base and J by 2 bases. The CDR3 spans 17 residues. Looked up from germline, CDR1 is MDHEN and CDR2 is SYDVKM. CDR3 amino acids: CASSLYLAGGPYNEQFF. The CDR3 DNA reads as TGTGCCAGCAGTTTATATCTAGCGGGAGGTCCCTACAATGAGCAGTTCTTC.

The chain joins TRBV7-2 to TRBJ2-7; 9 bases align to TRBD2. The trim removed 0 bases at V and 1 base at J, leaving 4 bases unmatched. Germline-derived CDR1 and CDR2 are SGHTA and FQGNSA. The CDR3 loop spans 16 amino acids. For the CDR3, the DNA is TGTGCCAGCAGCTTAGCGGGGGCGGGAGGGTCCTACGAGCAGTACTTC. It encodes CASSLAGAGGSYEQYF.

This clone was detected only a few times. V gene TRBV7-8 combines with J gene TRBJ2-7; no clear D. The ends were cut back, 1 base at V and 5 bases at J, with 12 bases in the middle. Looked up from germline, CDR1 is SGHVS and CDR2 is FQNEAQ. CDR3 size: 14 residues. CDR3: CASSLEAAPDEQYF. CDR3 sequence (DNA): TGTGCCAGCAGCTTAGAGGCGGCTCCAGACGAGCAGTACTTC. The variable domain in full, completed from reference TRBV7-8 and TRBJ2-7, reads GAGVSQSPRYKVAKRGQDVALRCDPISGHVSLFWYQQALGQGPEFLTYFQNEAQLDKSGLPSDRFFAERPEGSVSTLKIQRTQQEDSAVYLCASSLEAAPDEQYFGPGTRLTVT.